These 10 T cell receptor beta chains were sequenced from one sample in a study of T cells in Graves' hyperthyroidism and ophthalmopathy. Regions amplified from RNA transcripts were the TCR beta CDR3 regions. The TCR CDR3 was amplified in a first-round RT-PCR using the HTBI primer set. TCRdb analysed the multiplex PCR reads with MiXCR anew, one entry per CDR3 protein. Of hundreds of thousands of distinct CDR3 sequences in the sample, 46% were seen once. The sequencing input was peripheral blood or thyroid tissue (not recorded which). The receptor source for this set is a woman aged 18-35 years with Graves' hyperthyroidism.

This clonotype was observed many times. The V call is TRBV2, the J call TRBJ1-1, with a possible D match to TRBD1 (6 bases). Germline V lookup: CDR1 SNHLY, CDR2 FYNNEI. V dropped 11 bases and J dropped 0 bases, with 16 bases sitting between them. The CDR3 extends over 14 amino acids. Here the CDR3 DNA reads TGTGCCCAGCCGGATAGGGGGATGAACACTGAAGCTTTCTTT. Protein sequence: CAQPDRGMNTEAFF.

About this clonotype: This is likely a read error, given that the CDR3 carries no conserved phenylalanine or tryptophan at its end. The DNA is left out, because the CDR3 cannot be placed on it with certainty; the CDR3 is given as TCRdb lists it. The chain uses TRBV7-9 and TRBJ2-2; the table's TRBD1 call for D was not verified on the DNA. The CDR3 adds up to 17 amino acids, both ends counted. Germline CDR1 is SEHNR and CDR2 is FQNEAQ (reference sequence). CDR3 protein: CASSSDVRDSEHRGAVT.

This clonotype has a count of ten or more. The chain joins TRBV10-3 to TRBJ2-7; D might be TRBD1 or TRBD2, each matching 6 bases. The V gene lost 4 bases and the J gene lost 5 bases, with 12 bases spanning the gap. The germline V gene has CDR1 ENHRY and CDR2 SYGVKD. The CDR3 runs 13 residues. CDR3 coding DNA: TGTGCCATCAGTGCAGCAGGGGAGGACGAGCAGTACTTC. The encoded protein is CAISAAGEDEQYF.

This clonotype showed up just a few times. This rearrangement joins TRBV9 to TRBJ2-2, with D possibly being TRBD2 (7 bases). This CDR3 has 15 amino acids. The germline V gene has CDR1 SGDLS and CDR2 YYNGEE. V lost 4 bases, J lost 5 bases, and 15 bases lay in between. CDR3 protein: CASSFRGASTGELFF. In nucleotides, the CDR3 is TGTGCCAGCAGCTTCCGGGGGGCGTCAACCGGGGAGCTGTTTTTT.

This clonotype was observed a handful of times. The chain joins TRBV14 to TRBJ2-7, with D perhaps matching TRBD1 (6 bases). CDR3 length equals 12 residues. V shed 2 bases and J shed 5 bases, with 7 bases lying between them. Germline V gene lookup returns CDR1 SGHDN and CDR2 FVKESK. The CDR3: CASSQYRDEQYF. CDR3 bases: TGTGCCAGCAGCCAATACAGGGACGAGCAGTACTTC.

Regarding this clonotype: Possible read error: a much larger clone is one base away. The chain couples TRBV29-1 to TRBJ2-5, with 8 bases identical to TRBD2. There are 17 residues in the CDR3. From germline, CDR1 is SQVTM and CDR2 ANQGSEA. V gave up 7 bases and J gave up 5 bases; unmatched junction bases: 21. The CDR3 is CSAYHPGGGGQGETQYF. The CDR3 bases are TGCAGCGCTTATCACCCCGGTGGCGGGGGGCAGGGTGAGACCCAGTACTTC.

This chain joins TRBV4-2 and TRBJ1-2; possible D gene TRBD1, 6 bases. This CDR3 has 14 amino acids. CDR1 is LGHNA, CDR2 YNFKEQ, per germline. Trimming removed 5 bases from V and 3 bases from J, with 13 bases in between. The DNA of the CDR3 is TGTGCCAGCAGCTCCCCCCGGACAGACTATGGCTACACCTTC. Its translation is CASSSPRTDYGYTF.

On this clonotype itself: A read error may account for a junction end that differs from germline. The rearrangement joins TRBV25-1 to TRBJ1-1; 8 bases fit TRBD1. The V gene's germline CDR1 is MGHDK and CDR2 SYGVNS. CDR3 length: 14 residues. The CDR3 coding sequence is TGCGCCAGCTTGGACAGGGAACCACTTAATGAAGCTTTCTTT. Translating it yields CASLDREPLNEAFF.

The chain joins TRBV25-1 to TRBJ1-2; D is ambiguous. The CDR3 extends over 13 amino acids. Per germline, CDR1 MGHDK and CDR2 SYGVNS. The CDR3 loop reads CASIRESNYGYTF. CDR3 bases: TGTGCTAGTATCCGTGAGAGTAACTATGGCTACACCTTC.

This clonotype was recorded at least ten times. The CDR3 reads CASSFWGHNQPQHF. The CDR3 nucleotides are TGTGCCAGCAGTTTCTGGGGACACAATCAGCCCCAGCATTTT. V and J are TRBV12-3 or TRBV12-4 and TRBJ1-5; D may be TRBD1 (6 bases). The CDR3 totals 14 residues. Trimming cost V 3 bases and J 3 bases, with 9 bases left between them.